The subject of this entry is one T cell receptor beta chain. Time point described: newly diagnosed GD, antithyroid drugs for less than 3 months. The TCR library was prepared using RNA isolated from PBMCs. The entry originates in a study of regulatory T cells in long-lasting Graves disease. The CDR3 totals 14 residues. Between the trimmed V and J ends, which lost 2 bases and 3 bases, there was a span of 11 bases. Germline-derived CDR1 and CDR2 are SGHNT and YYREEE (reference sequence). CDR3 regions were amplified by Arm-PCR using iRepertoire HTBI primers to build TCR beta libraries. TCRdb itself ran the multiplex PCR reads through MiXCR, one entry per CDR3 protein. Here the sample spans hundreds of thousands of distinct CDR3 sequences, approximately 13% being singletons. The sample also formed part of further work on T cells in Graves' hyperthyroidism and ophthalmopathy.

This TCR came from a man aged 25 to 40 with Graves disease. The rearrangement links TRBV5-4 to TRBJ1-2; tentatively, D is TRBD1 (5 bases). Sequencing used peripheral blood mononuclear cells (PBMCs), obtained at new diagnosis, from a patient treated with antithyroid drugs. The CDR3 coding sequence is TGTGCCAGCAGCTTTGGGGGAGGGGACTATGGCTACACCTTC. Amino acids: CASSFGGGDYGYTF.